The 21 T cell receptor beta chains below all came from one sample that was sequenced in a study of blood T cell repertoires in COVID-19. Method: immunoSEQ multiplex PCR; TCRdb's copy keeps in-frame clones and lacks some. The sample lists about 250,000 clones; 90% were seen once. Sequences were obtained from peripheral blood. The receptors shown here come from a woman aged 60 to 75 with COVID-19, enrolled during active disease.

This clone was found once. The V and J genes are TRBV6-5 and TRBJ2-7; possible D gene TRBD2, 5 bases. With 2 bases removed from V and 3 bases from J, the gap between germline ends came to 8 bases. The germline V gene has CDR1 MNHEY and CDR2 SVGAGI. The CDR3 extends over 13 amino acids. CDR3 sequence (DNA): TGTGCCAGCAGTTACCCTGGAGGCTACGAGCAGTACTTC. Translation: CASSYPGGYEQYF.

The chain has TRBV19 and TRBJ1-2; TRBD1 agrees at 7 bases. Unmatched junction bases numbered 6, after V lost 1 base and J lost 4 bases. CDR1 is LNHDA and CDR2 is SQIVND in the germline V gene (reference sequence). This CDR3 is 15 amino acids long. For the CDR3, the DNA is TGTGCCAGTAGTATAGTAAGGGGGCGCGGCTATGGCTACACCTTC. Amino acids: CASSIVRGRGYGYTF.

This clone appeared once. This sequence joins TRBV5-1 and TRBJ1-4; 7 positions agree with TRBD1. The V gene end was trimmed by 5 bases and the J gene end by 8 bases; junction bases not matched to a gene: 6. The CDR3 is 13 residues long. Germline V gene sequence: CDR1 SGHRS, CDR2 YFSETQ. The CDR3 sequence is CASRTGSVEKLFF. CDR3 DNA sequence: TGCGCCAGCAGGACAGGGTCAGTGGAAAAACTGTTTTTT.

This clone was counted a single time. The CDR3 spells CASSVSDGDRGLTNEKLFF. As DNA, the CDR3 is TGTGCCAGCAGCGTAAGTGATGGAGACAGGGGATTGACTAATGAAAAACTGTTTTTT. The rearrangement joins TRBV9 to TRBJ1-4; 8 bases agree with TRBD1. Trimming removed 1 base from V and 2 bases from J; junction bases left unmatched: 13. CDR1 SGDLS and CDR2 YYNGEE come from the germline V gene. This CDR3 spans 19 amino acids.

The rearrangement joins TRBV12-3 or TRBV12-4 to TRBJ1-1, with no clear D. The CDR3 length is 13 residues. The V end was cut by 4 bases, the J end by 4 bases, with 10 bases between. CDR3 coding DNA: TGTGCCAGCAGTTCCAGGTATTTCACTGAAGCTTTCTTT. It yields the protein CASSSRYFTEAFF.

CDR3: CASSLTGTAFF. In DNA, the CDR3 is TGTGCCAGCAGTTTGACAGGGACAGCTTTCTTT. The rearrangement joins TRBV28 to TRBJ1-1; 7 bases agree with TRBD1. V was clipped by 3 bases and J by 10 bases; unmatched bases: 2. This CDR3 is 11 amino acids long. Germline assignment: CDR1 MDHEN and CDR2 SYDVKM.

This chain uses TRBV19 with TRBJ1-6; 7 nucleotides align to TRBD1. This CDR3 comprises 16 residues. Germline-derived CDR1 and CDR2 are LNHDA and SQIVND (reference sequence). Germline trimming cut 5 bases from V and 7 bases from J; bases unmatched to any gene: 11. CDR3 sequence reads: CASSHPPDRRNSPLHF. The CDR3 nucleotides are TGTGCCAGTAGTCACCCTCCGGACAGGCGCAATTCACCCCTCCACTTT.

The chain employs TRBV7-9 and TRBJ1-4, with no clear D. This CDR3 spans 12 amino acids. CDR1 is SEHNR and CDR2 is FQNEAQ in the germline V gene (reference sequence). V lost 2 bases and J 5 bases, leaving 3 bases between the germline ends. The CDR3 region has the DNA TGTGCCAGCAGCTTACAGAATGAAAAACTGTTTTTT. Translating it yields CASSLQNEKLFF.

This clone was detected once. The gene calls are TRBV12-5 and TRBJ1-2; unclear D gene. V was clipped by 2 bases and J by 4 bases, with 20 bases between them. CDR3 length: 17 residues. Germline CDR1 is LGHNT and CDR2 is FRNRAP. In nucleotides, the CDR3 is TGTGCTAGTGGTTTGCCCCAGCCGGGGAGAGGCGGCTATGGCTACACCTTC. This gives the protein CASGLPQPGRGGYGYTF. The entire variable domain, with the rest obtained from reference TRBV12-5 and TRBJ1-2, is as follows: DARVTQTPRHKVTEMGQEVTMRCQPILGHNTVFWYRQTMMQGLELLAYFRNRAPLDDSGMPKDRFSAEMPDATLATLKIQPSEPRDSAVYFCASGLPQPGRGGYGYTFGSGTRLTVV.

J is TRBJ1-2 and V is TRBV5-1, with D maybe TRBD1 (6 bases). Trimming took 0 bases from V and 5 from J, leaving 8 bases between them. The CDR3 is made up of 13 amino acids. Germline loops: CDR1 SGHRS, CDR2 YFSETQ. The CDR3 coding sequence is TGCGCCAGCAGCTTGGACAGGGAGTATGGCTACACCTTC. Amino acid sequence: CASSLDREYGYTF.

V is TRBV5-1 and J is TRBJ2-3; D gene ambiguous. The V end was cut by 5 bases, the J end by 1 base, with 8 bases between. Germline V gene lookup returns CDR1 SGHRS and CDR2 YFSETQ. The CDR3 covers 13 residues. CDR3 region: CASRSSGTDTQYF. The CDR3 nucleotides read TGCGCCAGCAGAAGTTCAGGCACAGATACGCAGTATTTT.

The V and J genes are TRBV30 and TRBJ1-1; D is ambiguous. Germline V gene lookup returns CDR1 GTSNPN and CDR2 SVGIG (reference sequence). The CDR3 runs to 13 residues. Deletions cut 5 bases from V and 2 bases from J, with 12 bases between. The CDR3 coding sequence is TGTGCCTGGGAGAGATCGAAAAACACTGAAGCTTTCTTT. This encodes CAWERSKNTEAFF. The variable domain in full, with the rest retrieved from reference TRBV30 and TRBJ1-1, is SQTIHQWPATLVQPVGSPLSLECTVEGTSNPNLYWYRQAAGRGLQLLFYSVGIGQISSEVPQNLSASRPQDRQFILSSKKLLLSDSGFYLCAWERSKNTEAFFGQGTRLTVV.

This sequence joins TRBV6-1 and TRBJ1-6; D call uncertain. CDR1 MNHNS and CDR2 SASEGT come from the germline V gene. Trimming took off 3 bases at V and 4 bases at J, with 7 bases between the two ends. The CDR3 length is 14 residues. CDR3 nucleotides: TGTGCCAGCAGTGACCCCAGTTATAATTCACCCCTCCACTTT. Amino acid sequence: CASSDPSYNSPLHF.

The V call is TRBV4-2, the J call TRBJ1-3; D unclear. Germline V gives CDR1 LGHNA, CDR2 YNFKEQ. This CDR3 is 19 amino acids long. V was trimmed by 0 bases and J by 0 bases, leaving 18 bases between them. CDR3 coding DNA: TGTGCCAGCAGCCAAGAATTGGGCAGACTAACGAGCTCTGGAAACACCATATATTTT. Protein: CASSQELGRLTSSGNTIYF.

The rearrangement uses TRBV19 and TRBJ1-1; D is unclear. V was shortened by 5 bases and J by 0 bases, with 16 bases between the two germline ends. Germline loops: CDR1 LNHDA, CDR2 SQIVND (reference sequence). The CDR3 loop spans 16 amino acids. CDR3 sequence: CASSADTPLMNTEAFF. In nucleotides, the CDR3 is TGTGCCAGTAGTGCTGACACCCCGCTTATGAACACTGAAGCTTTCTTT.

The J gene is TRBJ2-5, the V gene TRBV9; 9 bases match TRBD2. This CDR3 contains 16 residues. With 2 bases clipped from V and 0 bases from J, the junction kept 5 bases outside the gene matches. Germline CDR1 SGDLS, CDR2 YYNGEE. The CDR3 nucleotides are TGTGCCAGCAGCGTCGGTAGCGGGGGACACCAAGAGACCCAGTACTTC. Translated: CASSVGSGGHQETQYF.

V gene TRBV9 combines with J gene TRBJ2-2, with unresolved D. V was pared by 1 base and J by 6 bases, with 7 bases between. The CDR3 covers 13 residues. From germline, CDR1 is SGDLS and CDR2 YYNGEE. The CDR3 sequence: CASSVNSAGELFF. CDR3 coding DNA: TGTGCCAGCAGCGTAAATTCTGCCGGGGAGCTGTTTTTT.

This chain links TRBV27 with TRBJ2-7; possible D gene TRBD2, 6 bases. V dropped 0 bases and J dropped 3 bases, with 6 bases sitting between them. The length of the CDR3 is 13 residues. Germline CDR1 reads MNHEY; CDR2 reads SMNVEV (reference sequence). The CDR3 region has the DNA TGTGCCAGCAGTTTATCTAGCGGCTACGAGCAGTACTTC. Amino acid sequence: CASSLSSGYEQYF.

This sequence joins TRBV6-6 and TRBJ2-1; 11 bases map to TRBD1. V was clipped by 6 bases and J by 6 bases; unmatched bases: 4. From germline, CDR1 is MNHNY and CDR2 SVGAGI (reference sequence). CDR3 length: 14 amino acids. The CDR3 DNA reads TGTGCCAGCAGAGCCGGGACAGGGGGCAATGAGCAGTTCTTC. This sequence encodes CASRAGTGGNEQFF.

V is TRBV19 and J is TRBJ1-5, with 7 nucleotides matching TRBD1. CDR1 is LNHDA and CDR2 is SQIVND in the germline V gene (reference sequence). The CDR3 has 14 residues. The ends lost 7 bases at V and 0 bases at J; junction bases unmatched: 3. The CDR3: CASKGQISNQPQHF. CDR3 nucleotide sequence: TGTGCCAGTAAGGGACAGATTAGCAATCAGCCCCAGCATTTT.

This clone was detected only once. The V and J genes are TRBV7-2 and TRBJ2-2; D gene unclear. There are 13 residues in the CDR3. Germline V gene lookup returns CDR1 SGHTA and CDR2 FQGNSA. The V end was cut by 2 bases, the J end by 2 bases, with 3 bases between. In DNA, the CDR3 is TGTGCCAGCAGCTTACTTAACACCGGGGAGCTGTTTTTT. It translates to CASSLLNTGELFF.